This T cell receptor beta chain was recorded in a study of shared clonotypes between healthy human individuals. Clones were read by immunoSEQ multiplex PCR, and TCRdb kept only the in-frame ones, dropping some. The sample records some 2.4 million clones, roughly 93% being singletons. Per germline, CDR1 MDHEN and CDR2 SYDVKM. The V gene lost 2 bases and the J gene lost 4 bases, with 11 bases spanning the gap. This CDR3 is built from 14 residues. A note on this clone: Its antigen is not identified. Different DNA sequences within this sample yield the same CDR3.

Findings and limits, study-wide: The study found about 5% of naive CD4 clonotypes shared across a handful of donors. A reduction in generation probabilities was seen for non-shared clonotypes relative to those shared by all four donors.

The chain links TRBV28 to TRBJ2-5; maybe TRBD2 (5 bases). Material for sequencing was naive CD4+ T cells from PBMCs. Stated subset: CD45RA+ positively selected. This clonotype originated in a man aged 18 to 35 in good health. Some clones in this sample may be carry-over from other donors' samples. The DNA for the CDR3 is TGTGCCAGCAGTTTACTTCGCGGAGGAGAGACCCAGTACTTC. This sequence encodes CASSLLRGGETQYF.